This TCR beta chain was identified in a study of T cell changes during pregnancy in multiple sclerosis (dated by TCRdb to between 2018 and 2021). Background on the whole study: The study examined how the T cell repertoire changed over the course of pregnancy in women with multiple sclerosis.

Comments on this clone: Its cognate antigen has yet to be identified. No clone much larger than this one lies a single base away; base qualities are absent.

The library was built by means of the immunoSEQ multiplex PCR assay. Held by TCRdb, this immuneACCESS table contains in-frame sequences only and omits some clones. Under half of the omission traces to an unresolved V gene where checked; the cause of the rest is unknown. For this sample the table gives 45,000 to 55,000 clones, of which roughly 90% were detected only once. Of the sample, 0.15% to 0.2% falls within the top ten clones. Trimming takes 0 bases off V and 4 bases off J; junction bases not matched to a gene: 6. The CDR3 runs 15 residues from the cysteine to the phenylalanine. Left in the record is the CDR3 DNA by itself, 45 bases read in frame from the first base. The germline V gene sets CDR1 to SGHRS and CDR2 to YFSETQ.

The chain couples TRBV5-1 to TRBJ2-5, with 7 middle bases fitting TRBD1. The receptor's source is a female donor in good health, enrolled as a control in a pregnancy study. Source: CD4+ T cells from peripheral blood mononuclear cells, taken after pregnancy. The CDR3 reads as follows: CASSLADRAGETQYF. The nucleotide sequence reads TGCGCCAGCAGCTTGGCCGACAGGGCGGGAGAGACCCAGTACTTC.